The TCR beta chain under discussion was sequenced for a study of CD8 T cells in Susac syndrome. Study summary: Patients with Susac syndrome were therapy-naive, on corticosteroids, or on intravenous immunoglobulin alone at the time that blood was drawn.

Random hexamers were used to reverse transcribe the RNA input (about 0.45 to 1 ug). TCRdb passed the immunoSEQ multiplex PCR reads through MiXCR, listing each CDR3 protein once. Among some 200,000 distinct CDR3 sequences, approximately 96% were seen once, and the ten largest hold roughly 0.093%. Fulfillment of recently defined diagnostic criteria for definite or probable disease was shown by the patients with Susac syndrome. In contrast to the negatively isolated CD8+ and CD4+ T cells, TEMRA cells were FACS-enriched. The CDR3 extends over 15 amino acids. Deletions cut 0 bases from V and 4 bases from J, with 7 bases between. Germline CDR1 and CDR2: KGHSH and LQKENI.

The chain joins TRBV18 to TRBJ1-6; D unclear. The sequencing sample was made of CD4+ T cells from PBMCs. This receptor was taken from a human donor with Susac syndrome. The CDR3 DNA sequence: TGTGCCAGCTCACCACCAGGCCAATATAATTCACCCCTCCACTTT. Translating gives CASSPPGQYNSPLHF.